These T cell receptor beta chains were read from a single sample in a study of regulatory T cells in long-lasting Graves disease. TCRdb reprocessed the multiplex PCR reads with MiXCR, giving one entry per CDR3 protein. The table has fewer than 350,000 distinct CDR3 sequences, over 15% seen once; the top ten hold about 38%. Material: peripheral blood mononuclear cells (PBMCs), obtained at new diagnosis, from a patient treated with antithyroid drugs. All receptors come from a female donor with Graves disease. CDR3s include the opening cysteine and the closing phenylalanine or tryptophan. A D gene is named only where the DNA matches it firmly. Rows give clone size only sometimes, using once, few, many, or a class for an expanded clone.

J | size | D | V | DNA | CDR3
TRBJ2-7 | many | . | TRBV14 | TGTGCCAGCAGCCAAGAATTTTGGAAATACGAGCAGTACTTC | CASSQEFWKYEQYF
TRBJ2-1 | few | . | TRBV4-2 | TGTGCCAGCAGCCCCACTGGACCGAGTGGCGAGCAGTTCTTC | CASSPTGPSGEQFF
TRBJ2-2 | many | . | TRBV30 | TGTGCCTGGACAGGGGAGGGAACCGGGGAGCTGTTTTTT | CAWTGEGTGELFF
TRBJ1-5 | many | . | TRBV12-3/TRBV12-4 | TGTGCCAGCAGTTTAGCGACGGATAATCAGCCCCAGCATTTT | CASSLATDNQPQHF
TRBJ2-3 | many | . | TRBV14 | TGTGCCAGCAGCCAGACGGGGGCGGGAGGCACAGATACGCAGTATTTT | CASSQTGAGGTDTQYF
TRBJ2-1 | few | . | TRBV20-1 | TGCAGTGCTAGAGAACAGAGCTACAATGAGCAGTTCTTC | CSAREQSYNEQFF
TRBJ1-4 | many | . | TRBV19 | TGTGCCAGTTCGACGGGGGCTCAGGTTAATGAAAAACTGTTTTTT | CASSTGAQVNEKLFF
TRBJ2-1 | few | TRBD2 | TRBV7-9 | TGTGCCAGCAGACAAGGACTAGCGGGAGATGAGCAGTTCTTC | CASRQGLAGDEQFF
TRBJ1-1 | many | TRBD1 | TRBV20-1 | TGCAGTGCGTCAGGGGGGACCACTGAAGCTTTCTTT | CSASGGTTEAFF
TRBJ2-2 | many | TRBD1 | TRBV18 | TGTGCCAGCTCACCAGGGACAGGGTTAGTCGCCGGGGAGCTGTTTTTT | CASSPGTGLVAGELFF
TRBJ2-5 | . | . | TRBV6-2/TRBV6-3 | TGTGCCAGCAGTGAAGGGGACTCGCGGAACCAGTACTTC | CASSEGDSRNQYF
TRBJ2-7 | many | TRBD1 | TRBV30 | TGTGCCTGCCTGGGACAGGGAACGTACGAGCAGTACTTC | CACLGQGTYEQYF
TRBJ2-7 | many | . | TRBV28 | TGTGCCAGCCGTGACCTTCAGGGAAGGTCCTACGAGCAGTACTTC | CASRDLQGRSYEQYF
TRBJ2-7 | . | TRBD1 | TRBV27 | TGTGCCAGCAGATCGGGACAGGGATACGAGCAGTACTTC | CASRSGQGYEQYF
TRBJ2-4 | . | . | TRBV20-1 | TGCAGTGCTACCTGGGGGCGGAGCAAAAACATTCAGTACTTC | CSATWGRSKNIQYF
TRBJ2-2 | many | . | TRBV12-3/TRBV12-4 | TGTGCCAGCAAAGACAGGGCGGGGACCGGGGAGCTGTTTTTT | CASKDRAGTGELFF
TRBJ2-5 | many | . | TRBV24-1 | TGTGCCACCAGTGATTTCGGGGAAGAGACCCAGTACTTC | CATSDFGEETQYF
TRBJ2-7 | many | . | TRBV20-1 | TGCAGTGCTAGAGCCTTTGACGCTAGCGAGAGCGGGTACGAGCAGTACTTC | CSARAFDASESGYEQYF
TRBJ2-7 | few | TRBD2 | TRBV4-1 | TGCGCCAGCAGCCAAGAAAACCCCGTACTAGCGGGAGGGGCTGAGCAGTACTTC | CASSQENPVLAGGAEQYF
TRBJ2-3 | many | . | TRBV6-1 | TGTGCCAGCAGTGGGAGCGGTACAGATACGCAGTATTTT | CASSGSGTDTQYF
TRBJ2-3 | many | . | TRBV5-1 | TGCGCCAGCAATATCGGACGGAGCATTCCTAGCACAGATACGCAGTATTTT | CASNIGRSIPSTDTQYF
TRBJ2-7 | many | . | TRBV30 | TGTGCCTGGAGCCAAGGGACGTGGGCCGACGAGCAGTACTTC | CAWSQGTWADEQYF
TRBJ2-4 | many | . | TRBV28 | TGTGCCAGCAGTGAGGGTGTAGGAGGAAACATTCAGTACTTC | CASSEGVGGNIQYF
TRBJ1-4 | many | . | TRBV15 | TGTGCCACCAGCAGAGGTGGAATAGTTGGAAGTAATGAAAAACTGTTTTTT | CATSRGGIVGSNEKLFF
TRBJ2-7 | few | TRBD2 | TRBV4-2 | TGTGCCAGCAGCCAACTAGCGGGAGCCTCCTACGAGCAGTACTTC | CASSQLAGASYEQYF
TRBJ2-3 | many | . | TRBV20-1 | TGCAGTGCTAGGACTGGTCTTAGGAATACGCAGTATTTT | CSARTGLRNTQYF
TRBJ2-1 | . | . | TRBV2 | TGTGCCAGCAGTGACCCCAGGGGCTCCTACAATGAGCAGTTCTTC | CASSDPRGSYNEQFF
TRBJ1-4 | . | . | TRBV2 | TGTGCCAGCAATGAAGATGCGGGGGAAAGACTGTTTTTT | CASNEDAGERLFF
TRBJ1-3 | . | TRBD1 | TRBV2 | TGTGCCAGCAGACAGGGGGCTTACACCATATATTTT | CASRQGAYTIYF
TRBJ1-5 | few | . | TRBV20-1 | TGCAGTGCTGTCCCAGACTCGGTGGGGGGATATAGCAATCAGCCCCAGCATTTT | CSAVPDSVGGYSNQPQHF
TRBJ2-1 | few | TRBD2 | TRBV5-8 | TGTGCCAGCAGCTTAAGCGGGAGTTCTCACAATGAGCAGTTCTTC | CASSLSGSSHNEQFF
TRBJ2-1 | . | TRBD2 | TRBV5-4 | TGTGCCAGCAGCTCGGCCCTAGCGGGAGTTTCGAATGAGCAGTTCTTC | CASSSALAGVSNEQFF
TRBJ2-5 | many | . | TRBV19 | TGTGCCAGTAGCCTAAGGGAGAGCGGTCAAGAGACCCAGTACTTC | CASSLRESGQETQYF
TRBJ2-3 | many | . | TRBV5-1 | TGCGCCAGCAGCTTGCGGGACGGAGCAGATACGCAGTATTTT | CASSLRDGADTQYF
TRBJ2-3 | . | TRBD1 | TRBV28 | TGTGCCAGCAGTTTAGGACAGGGGTGGACAGATACGCAGTATTTT | CASSLGQGWTDTQYF
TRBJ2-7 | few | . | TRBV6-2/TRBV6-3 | TGTGCCAGCAGTTACTCTTACGGCAGCCGGGACCCATCCTACGAGCAGTACTTC | CASSYSYGSRDPSYEQYF
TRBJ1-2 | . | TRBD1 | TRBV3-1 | TGTGCCAGCAGCCTCCTCCCCGGGACAGGGGACTATGGCTACACCTTC | CASSLLPGTGDYGYTF
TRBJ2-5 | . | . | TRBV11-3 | TGTGCCAGCAGCTTAGATCAATACGGGAGTAGGGAGACCCAGTACTTC | CASSLDQYGSRETQYF
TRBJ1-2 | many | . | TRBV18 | TGTGCCAGCTCACCCACTAGGCTCTATGGCTACACCTTC | CASSPTRLYGYTF
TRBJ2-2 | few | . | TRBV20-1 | TGCAGTGCTAGTGGACCGCTTGGCACCGGGGAGCTGTTTTTT | CSASGPLGTGELFF
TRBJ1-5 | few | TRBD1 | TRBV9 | TGTGCCAGCAGCACAGGACAGGGCGGTCAGCCCCAGCATTTT | CASSTGQGGQPQHF
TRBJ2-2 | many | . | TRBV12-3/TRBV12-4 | TGTGCCAGCATAGCCCGCCCTCTCGGACAGCCGAACACCGGGGAGCTGTTTTTT | CASIARPLGQPNTGELFF
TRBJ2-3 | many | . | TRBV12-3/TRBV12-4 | TGTGCCAGCAGTTTTGGTGGGATTCGAAGCACAGATACGCAGTATTTT | CASSFGGIRSTDTQYF
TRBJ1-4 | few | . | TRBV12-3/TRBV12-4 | TGTGCCAGCACCTTAGCTCATCCCCTGTTTTTT | CASTLAHPLFF
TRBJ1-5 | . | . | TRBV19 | TGTGCCAGTAGTATAGATTGGTCTAGCAATCAGCCCCAGCATTTT | CASSIDWSSNQPQHF
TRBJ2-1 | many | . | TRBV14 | TGTGCCAGCAGCCCCTCGTCCAGCGTCCATGACTACAATGAGCAGTTCTTC | CASSPSSSVHDYNEQFF
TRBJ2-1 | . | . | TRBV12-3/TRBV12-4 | TGTGCCAGCATTCCCGCTGGGGGTTCCTACAATGAGCAGTTCTTC | CASIPAGGSYNEQFF
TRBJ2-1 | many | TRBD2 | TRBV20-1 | TGCAGTGCTGTAGCGGGGGGGTCCTACAATGAGCAGTTCTTC | CSAVAGGSYNEQFF